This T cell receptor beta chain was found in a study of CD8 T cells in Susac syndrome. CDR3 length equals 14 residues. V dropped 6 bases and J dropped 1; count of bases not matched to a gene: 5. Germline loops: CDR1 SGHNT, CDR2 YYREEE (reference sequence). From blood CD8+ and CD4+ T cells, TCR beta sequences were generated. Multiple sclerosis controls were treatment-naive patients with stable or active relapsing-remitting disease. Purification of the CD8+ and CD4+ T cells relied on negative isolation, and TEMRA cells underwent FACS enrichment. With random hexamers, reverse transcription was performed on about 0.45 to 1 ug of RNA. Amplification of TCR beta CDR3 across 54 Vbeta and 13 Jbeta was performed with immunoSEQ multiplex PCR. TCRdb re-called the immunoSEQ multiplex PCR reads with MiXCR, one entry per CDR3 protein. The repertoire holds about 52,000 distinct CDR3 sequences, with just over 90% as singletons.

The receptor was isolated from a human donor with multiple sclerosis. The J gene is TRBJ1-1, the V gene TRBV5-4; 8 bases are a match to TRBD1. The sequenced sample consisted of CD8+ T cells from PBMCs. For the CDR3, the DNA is TGTGCCAGCAACCTGGACAGGGAGAACACTGAAGCTTTCTTT. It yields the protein CASNLDRENTEAFF.